This TCR beta chain was captured by sequencing in a study of shared clonotypes between healthy human individuals. The study's findings and limits: In having few donors, the study represented limited genetic and exposure-history diversity. Generation probabilities were higher for clonotypes shared across all four sorted-subset donors than for unshared ones.

Sequenced by immunoSEQ multiplex PCR; TCRdb stores in-frame clones only, minus some. Altogether around 79,000 clones are present, 60% to 65% being singletons, with the ten largest covering just over 50%. CDR3 size: 19 residues. Looked up from germline, CDR1 is SGHAT and CDR2 is FQNNGV. Deletions cut 1 base from V and 5 bases from J, with 26 bases between. A note on this clone: The antigen is undetermined.

The sample consisted of memory CD8+ T cells sorted from blood. The sample's subset: CD45RO+ cells pooled with CCR7-negative TemRA cells. V is TRBV11-2 and J is TRBJ2-5; D unresolved. This sequence originates from a young man in good health. The DNA for the CDR3 is TGTGCCAGCAGCTTAGGGCCAGTGCCGACGGCGGCCGATCGGGAGACCCAGTACTTC. It encodes CASSLGPVPTAADRETQYF.